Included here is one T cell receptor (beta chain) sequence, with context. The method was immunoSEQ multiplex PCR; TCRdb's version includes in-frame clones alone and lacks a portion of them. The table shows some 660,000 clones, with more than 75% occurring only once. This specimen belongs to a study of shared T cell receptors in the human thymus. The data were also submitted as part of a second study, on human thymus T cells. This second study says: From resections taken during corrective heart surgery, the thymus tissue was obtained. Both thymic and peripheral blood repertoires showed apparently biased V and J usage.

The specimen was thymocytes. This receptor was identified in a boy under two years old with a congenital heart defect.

As DNA, the CDR3 is TGCGCCAGCAGCCAAGATGGGACAGTAGGTAATCAGCCCCAGCATTTT. Its protein is CASSQDGTVGNQPQHF. The chain couples TRBV4-1 to TRBJ1-5; the match to TRBD1 covers 7 bases. Germline CDR1 MGHRA, CDR2 YSYEKL. The CDR3 has 16 residues. The J segment lost 4 bases and the V segment lost 0 bases, leaving 6 bases of the junction unmatched.